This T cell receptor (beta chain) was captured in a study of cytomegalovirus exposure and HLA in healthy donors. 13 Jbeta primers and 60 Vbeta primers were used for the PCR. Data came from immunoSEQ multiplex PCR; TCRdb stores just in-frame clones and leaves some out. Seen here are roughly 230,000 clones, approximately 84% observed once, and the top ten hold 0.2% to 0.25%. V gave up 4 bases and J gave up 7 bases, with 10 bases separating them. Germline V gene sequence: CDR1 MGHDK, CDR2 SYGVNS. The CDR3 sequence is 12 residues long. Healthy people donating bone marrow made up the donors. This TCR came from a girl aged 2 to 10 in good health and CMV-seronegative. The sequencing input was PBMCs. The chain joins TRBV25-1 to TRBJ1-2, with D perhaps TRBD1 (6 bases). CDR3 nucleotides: TGTGCCAGCAGTGGCGGACAGTTTGGCTACACCTTC. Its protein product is CASSGGQFGYTF.